Following are 20 T cell receptor beta chains from one sample sequenced in a study of blood T cells in healthy people across ages. A sample-barcoded 5' primer and a J-beta primer mix were used in a second PCR of roughly 7 to 11 cycles. Using its own MiXCR run on the 5' RACE reads, TCRdb lists one record per CDR3 protein. Of almost 550,000 distinct CDR3 sequences in the sample, about 25% were seen once. These data were also filed under a second study, of T cells of mothers and their children.

The source material was blood. The receptors stem from a boy aged 5-17 years in good health.

The chain has TRBV28 and TRBJ2-7; TRBD2 is a possible D gene (6 bases). CDR1 is MDHEN and CDR2 is SYDVKM in the germline V gene. The CDR3 has 12 residues. Trimming stripped 8 bases from V and 2 bases from J, with 10 bases between. Here the CDR3 DNA reads TGTGCCAGCGGGAGGAGCACCTACGAGCAGTACTTC. This gives the protein CASGRSTYEQYF.

This clonotype was seen only a few times. The chain is built from TRBV12-3 or TRBV12-4 and TRBJ1-5; 9 bases align to TRBD1. V lost 5 bases, J lost 1 base, and 12 bases stayed unmatched. The length of the CDR3 is 18 residues. The DNA for the CDR3 is TGTGCCAGCAGTCCAGGGACAGGGCAAGGGGGGAGCAATCAGCCCCAGCATTTT. Its translation is CASSPGTGQGGSNQPQHF.

This clonotype was counted only a few times. This rearrangement joins TRBV20-1 to TRBJ1-5; TRBD1 might be the D (5 bases). Trimming left V 3 bases short and J 0 bases short, with 21 bases between. The CDR3 is 18 residues long. CDR1 is DFQATT and CDR2 is SNEGSKA in the germline V gene (reference sequence). The CDR3: CSASLGRDSGYSNQPQHF. DNA of the CDR3: TGCAGTGCTAGTCTCGGCCGGGACTCCGGCTATAGCAATCAGCCCCAGCATTTT.

This CDR3 is CASSLRRGTSGTLGTDTQYF. The CDR3 region has the DNA TGTGCCAGCAGCTTAAGGAGAGGGACTAGCGGGACCCTCGGCACAGATACGCAGTATTTT. This chain joins TRBV7-2 and TRBJ2-3, with TRBD2 identical over 13 bases. This CDR3 has 20 residues. Germline CDR1 reads SGHTA; CDR2 reads FQGNSA. Trimming removed 2 bases from V and 1 base from J; junction bases left unmatched: 12. The whole variable domain, filled in from reference TRBV7-2 and TRBJ2-3, reads GAGVSQSPSNKVTEKGKDVELRCDPISGHTALYWYRQSLGQGLEFLIYFQGNSAPDKSGLPSDRFSAERTGGSVSTLTIQRTQQEDSAVYLCASSLRRGTSGTLGTDTQYFGPGTRLTVL.

This clonotype was seen only a few times. The V call is TRBV2, the J call TRBJ2-3, with D hard to call. Deletions cut 7 bases from V and 6 bases from J, with 5 bases between. Per the germline V gene, CDR1 is SNHLY and CDR2 is FYNNEI. The CDR3 has 10 amino acids. The CDR3 region is CASIGDTQYF. As DNA, the CDR3 is TGTGCCAGCATTGGCGATACGCAGTATTTT.

On this clonotype: A read error may be the cause here, since a much bigger clone is one base away. The chain carries TRBV28 and TRBJ2-5; TRBD2 agrees at 8 bases. Germline V gene sequence: CDR1 MDHEN, CDR2 SYDVKM. This CDR3 is built from 15 residues. CDR3 in DNA: TGTGCCAGCAGCGCAGGGACTAGTCCGTCCTACGAGCAGTGCTTC. Its translation is CASSAGTSPSYEQCF.

This clonotype was seen only a few times. The chain combines TRBV5-1 with TRBJ2-5; D gene uncertain. This CDR3 has 13 residues. CDR1 is SGHRS, CDR2 YFSETQ, per germline. The V gene lost 7 bases and the J gene lost 4 bases, with 14 bases spanning the gap. CDR3 in amino acids: CASCAQGGETQYF. In nucleotides, the CDR3 is TGCGCCAGCTGTGCCCAAGGTGGAGAGACCCAGTACTTC.

This clonotype was picked up a small number of times. This chain joins TRBV6-1 and TRBJ2-1; 9 bases match TRBD1. In germline, CDR1 is MNHNS, CDR2 SASEGT. This CDR3 is 15 amino acids long. Trimming removed 2 bases from V and 4 bases from J; junction bases left unmatched: 3. In DNA, the CDR3 is TGTGCCAGCAGTGAACCCGGGACAGGGTACAATGAGCAGTTCTTC. This sequence encodes CASSEPGTGYNEQFF.

This sequence joins TRBV20-1 and TRBJ1-1; TRBD1 aligns across 9 bases. CDR1 is DFQATT, CDR2 SNEGSKA, per germline (reference sequence). After removal of 1 base from V and 0 bases from J, the junction contained 6 bases not matched to a gene. The CDR3 runs 16 residues. CDR3 protein: CSARGGQGLMNTEAFF. The DNA of the CDR3 is TGCAGTGCTAGAGGCGGACAGGGGTTAATGAACACTGAAGCTTTCTTT.

This clonotype was recorded a few times. The CDR3 protein is CSARISSEQYF. The CDR3, as DNA: TGCAGTGCTAGAATCAGCTCCGAGCAGTACTTC. This sequence joins TRBV20-1 and TRBJ2-7, with D unresolved. CDR1 is DFQATT and CDR2 is SNEGSKA in the germline V gene (reference sequence). CDR3 length: 11 amino acids. Trimming took 2 bases from V and 6 from J, leaving 8 bases between them.

The chain employs TRBV20-1 and TRBJ1-2, with 8 positions matching TRBD1. The ends lost 6 bases at V and 7 bases at J; junction bases unmatched: 7. Germline values: CDR1 DFQATT, CDR2 SNEGSKA (reference sequence). CDR3 size: 12 residues. CDR3 in DNA: TGCAGTGCCCCGGACAGGGTTCGTGGCTACACCTTC. Its protein product is CSAPDRVRGYTF.

The chain combines TRBV6-2 or TRBV6-3 with TRBJ1-3; maybe TRBD1 (6 bases). The CDR3 is made up of 15 amino acids. Trimming removed 2 bases from V and 2 bases from J, with 10 bases in between. CDR1 and CDR2 (germline): MNHEY, SVGEGT. The CDR3 is CASSYGRTAGNTIYF. In nucleotides, the CDR3 is TGTGCCAGCAGTTACGGAAGGACAGCTGGAAACACCATATATTTT.

This clonotype has only a few counts. This sequence joins TRBV28 and TRBJ1-1; TRBD1 is a possible D gene (5 bases). The CDR3 sequence is 13 residues long. Germline CDR1 reads MDHEN; CDR2 reads SYDVKM. V lost 6 bases and J lost 1, with 9 bases in between. CDR3 sequence reads: CASRSGRNTEAFF. CDR3 DNA: TGTGCCAGCAGGTCGGGGCGGAACACTGAAGCTTTCTTT.

The V gene is TRBV5-4, the J gene TRBJ2-4; 11 bases map to TRBD2. Germline assignment: CDR1 SGHNT and CDR2 YYREEE (reference sequence). The CDR3 is 16 amino acids. V dropped 4 bases and J dropped 0; count of bases not matched to a gene: 3. The CDR3 DNA reads as TGTGCCAGCAGCCCGGGACTAGCGGAAGCCAAAAACATTCAGTACTTC. Its protein product is CASSPGLAEAKNIQYF.

This clonotype was picked up a small number of times. One junction end does not reproduce the germline sequence, and a read error may be involved. The rearrangement links TRBV5-4 to TRBJ1-2; 11 bases are a match to TRBD1. Germline values: CDR1 SGHNT, CDR2 YYREEE (reference sequence). There are 14 residues in the CDR3. This chain's CDR3 is CASTLDRGPLGYTF. The DNA of the CDR3 is TGTGCCAGCACCTTGGACAGGGGGCCTCTTGGCTACACCTTC.

This clonotype was recorded a few times. V is TRBV20-1 and J is TRBJ2-5; 9 nucleotides match TRBD2. TRBJ2-1 explains the end of the DNA better; the J call may be wrong. The CDR3 covers 16 residues. From germline, CDR1 is DFQATT and CDR2 SNEGSKA (reference sequence). As DNA, the CDR3 is TGCAGTTCTAATTCTGGGAAGCGGGGGGTACACAATGAGCAGTTCTTC. It is translated as CSSNSGKRGVHNEQFF.

This clonotype was counted ten times or more. The chain is built from TRBV6-5 and TRBJ2-5, with a tentative D call TRBD2 (6 bases). V was trimmed by 0 bases and J by 4 bases, leaving 9 bases between them. CDR3 length: 14 residues. The germline V gene has CDR1 MNHEY and CDR2 SVGAGI. The CDR3 region has the DNA TGTGCCAGCAGTTACTCGGCGGAGGGAGAGACCCAGTACTTC. As protein: CASSYSAEGETQYF.

DNA for the CDR3: TGTGCCAGCAGCGGGAAGACTAGCGGGATATCCACCGGGGAGCTGTTTTTT. This translates into CASSGKTSGISTGELFF. This chain uses TRBV7-2 with TRBJ2-2, with 11 bases identical to TRBD2. CDR1 SGHTA and CDR2 FQGNSA come from the germline V gene. With V trimmed by 5 bases and J by 4 bases, 9 bases remained unmatched. This CDR3 has 17 residues.

The chain combines TRBV2 with TRBJ2-1; a possible D gene is TRBD2 (6 bases). Trimming took 1 base from V and 2 from J, leaving 9 bases between them. Germline CDR1 reads SNHLY; CDR2 reads FYNNEI. The CDR3 has 15 residues. The CDR3 DNA is TGTGCCAGCAGTGAAGGACTAGGCCCCTACAATGAGCAGTTCTTC. This codes for CASSEGLGPYNEQFF.

This clonotype was detected only a few times. This chain links TRBV20-1 with TRBJ2-1, with D perhaps assigned TRBD1 or TRBD2 (5 bases each). V was shortened by 0 bases and J by 3 bases, with 12 bases between the two germline ends. Per the germline V gene, CDR1 is DFQATT and CDR2 is SNEGSKA (reference sequence). The CDR3 extends over 15 amino acids. The CDR3 DNA reads TGCAGTGCTAGAGAGAGGGCAGGGCTCTACAATGAGCAGTTCTTC. It encodes CSARERAGLYNEQFF.